Reported below is one T cell receptor (beta chain). No antigen is known for it. These data belong to a study of T cells expressing NK-cell markers. At the level of the study: Repertoire data for TCR beta were derived from sorted T cells (CD3+CD56+NKG2C+, CD3+CD56+NKG2C- and CD3+CD56-NKG2C+). Seven sequenced donors out of eight were HCMV-seropositive, one seronegative. Findings of the study overall: Leadership of the CD3+CD56-NKG2C+ fraction also belonged to these clonotypes in several donors.

5'RACE template switching with UMIs produced the TCR beta cDNA. TCRdb derives one entry per CDR3 protein from the 5' RACE reads, leaving out DNA. This sample's clone table lists about 440,000 distinct CDR3 sequences. The V gene's germline CDR1 is MRHNA and CDR2 SNTAGT. The CDR3 has 13 residues. The origin of this receptor is a woman between 18 and 70 years old in good health. The chain couples TRBV6-4 to TRBJ2-1. Sequenced input: blood T cells: a sorted CD56 or NKG2C T cell subset, CD4+ or CD8+ T cells, or bulk PBMC T cells (not recorded which). The CDR3 here is CASSETSYNEQFF.